These 2 T cell receptor beta chains came from one sample sequenced in a study of CD8 T cells in Susac syndrome. RNA in amounts of roughly 0.5 to 1 ug was reverse transcribed with random hexamers. TCRdb analysed the immunoSEQ multiplex PCR reads with MiXCR anew, one entry per CDR3 protein. The sample contains fewer than 150,000 distinct CDR3 sequences, around 94% of which appear only once. Material: CD8+ T cells from PBMCs. The source of these receptors is a human donor in good health.

Written as DNA, the CDR3 is TGTGCCAGCAGTTTATGGCCGGGTGGGGAGACCCAGTACTTC. It is translated as CASSLWPGGETQYF. The V call is TRBV27, the J call TRBJ2-5; the D is unclear. The germline V gene has CDR1 MNHEY and CDR2 SMNVEV (reference sequence). The V and J ends lost 1 base and 5 bases respectively, with 11 bases between them. The CDR3 is 14 residues long.

This clonotype has only one observation. The J gene is TRBJ2-7, the V gene TRBV30; D is uncertain. CDR3 length: 13 amino acids. Trimming stripped 2 bases from V and 4 bases from J, with 12 bases between. The germline CDR1 and CDR2 sequences are GTSNPN and SVGIG (reference sequence). The CDR3 DNA reads as TGTGCCTGGAGTCGATCAGCCGGGTACGAGCAGTACTTC. Translating gives CAWSRSAGYEQYF.